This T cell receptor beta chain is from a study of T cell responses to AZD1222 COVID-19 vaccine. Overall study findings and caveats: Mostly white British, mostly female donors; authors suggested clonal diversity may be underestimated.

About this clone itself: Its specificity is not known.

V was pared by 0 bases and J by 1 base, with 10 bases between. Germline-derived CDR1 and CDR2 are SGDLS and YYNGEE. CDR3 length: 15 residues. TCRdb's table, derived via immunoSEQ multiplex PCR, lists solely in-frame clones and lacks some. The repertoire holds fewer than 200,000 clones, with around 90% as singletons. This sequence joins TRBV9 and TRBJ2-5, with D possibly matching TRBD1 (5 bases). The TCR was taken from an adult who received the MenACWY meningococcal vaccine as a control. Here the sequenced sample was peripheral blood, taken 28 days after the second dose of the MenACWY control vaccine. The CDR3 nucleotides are TGTGCCAGCAGCGTAGCCCCAGGGTCCCAAGAGACCCAGTACTTC. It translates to CASSVAPGSQETQYF.